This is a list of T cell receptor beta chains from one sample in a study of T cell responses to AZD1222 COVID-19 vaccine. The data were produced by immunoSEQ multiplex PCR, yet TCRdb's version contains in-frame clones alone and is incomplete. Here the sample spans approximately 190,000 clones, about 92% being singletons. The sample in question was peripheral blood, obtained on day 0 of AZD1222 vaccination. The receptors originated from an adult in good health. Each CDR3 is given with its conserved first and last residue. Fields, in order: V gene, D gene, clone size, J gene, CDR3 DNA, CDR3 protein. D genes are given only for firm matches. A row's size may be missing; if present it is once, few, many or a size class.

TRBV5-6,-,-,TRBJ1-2,TGTGCCAGCAGCTTGGGTTCGGGGGCTAACTATGGCTACACCTTC,CASSLGSGANYGYTF
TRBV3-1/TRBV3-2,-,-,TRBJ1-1,TGTGCCAGCAGCCACCAGAGGAGGAACACTGAAGCTTTCTTT,CASSHQRRNTEAFF
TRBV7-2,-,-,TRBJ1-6,TGTGCCAGCAGCTTAGCAGGGACCCATTCACCCCTCCACTTT,CASSLAGTHSPLHF
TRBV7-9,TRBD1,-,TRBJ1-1,TGTGCCAGCAGCTTAGCGCGAGGGGGCAACACTGAAGCTTTCTTT,CASSLARGGNTEAFF
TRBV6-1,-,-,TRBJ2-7,TGTGCCAGCAGTGAATCTGAGGGGATGAGGTACGAGCAGTACTTC,CASSESEGMRYEQYF
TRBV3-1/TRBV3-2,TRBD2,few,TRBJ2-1,TGTGCCAGCAGCCAACCCCTCGGACTAGCGGGCCTCTCCTACAATGAGCAGTTCTTC,CASSQPLGLAGLSYNEQFF
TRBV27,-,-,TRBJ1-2,TGTGCCAGCAGTTTATTTTGGGTCTTTAACTATGGCTACACCTTC,CASSLFWVFNYGYTF
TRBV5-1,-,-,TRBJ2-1,TGCGCCAGCAGCTTGGGCCAGCTGGAGCAGTTCTTC,CASSLGQLEQFF
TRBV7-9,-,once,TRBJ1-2,TGTGCCAGCAGCTTAGACCGGGGGGACGGAGGCTACACCTTC,CASSLDRGDGGYTF
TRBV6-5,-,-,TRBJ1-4,TGTGCCAGCGGGGCGGTTGGGGAAAAACTGTTTTTT,CASGAVGEKLFF
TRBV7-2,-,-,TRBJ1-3,TGTGCCAGCAGCCTCCTCGGACCCTCTGCGGGAAACACCATATATTTT,CASSLLGPSAGNTIYF
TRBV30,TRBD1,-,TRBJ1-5,TGTGCCTGGAAGGGGCAGGGGGTTAGGGGCAATCAGCCCCAGCATTTT,CAWKGQGVRGNQPQHF
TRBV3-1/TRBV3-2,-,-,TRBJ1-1,TGTGCCAGCAGCCCCCTCCGGGTGAACACTGAAGCTTTCTTT,CASSPLRVNTEAFF
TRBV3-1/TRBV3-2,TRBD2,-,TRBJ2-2,TGTGCCAGCAGCCCCGGGAGGGCGGTAGTGAACACCGGGGAGCTGTTTTTT,CASSPGRAVVNTGELFF
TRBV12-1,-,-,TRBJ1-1,TGTGCCAGCAGCTTCCCTCCGGTGGCAATGAACACTGAAGCTTTCTTT,CASSFPPVAMNTEAFF
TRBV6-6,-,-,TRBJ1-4,TGTGCCAGCAGTTTTTCAGGGGCTAATGAAAAACTGTTTTTT,CASSFSGANEKLFF
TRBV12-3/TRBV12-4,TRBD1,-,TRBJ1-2,TGTGCCAGCAGTACGTCAGGGGGTGGCTACACCTTC,CASSTSGGGYTF
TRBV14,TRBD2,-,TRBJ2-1,TGTGCCAGCACCCCCGGGACTAGCGGTGAGAGCTCCTACAATGAGCAGTTCTTC,CASTPGTSGESSYNEQFF
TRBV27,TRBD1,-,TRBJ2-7,TGTGCCAGCAGTCGGACAGGGACAGTCTACGAGCAGTACTTC,CASSRTGTVYEQYF
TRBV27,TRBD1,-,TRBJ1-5,TGTGCCAGCAGGGCCCTCGGAGGGGGCCATCAGCCCCAGCATTTT,CASRALGGGHQPQHF
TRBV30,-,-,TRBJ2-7,TGTGCCTGGAGCAGCGGGCCTTACGAGCAGTACTTC,CAWSSGPYEQYF
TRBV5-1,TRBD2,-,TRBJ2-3,TGCGCCAGCAGCCTCCCTTCTAGCGGGGGGAACAGGGATACGCAGTATTTT,CASSLPSSGGNRDTQYF
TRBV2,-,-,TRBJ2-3,TGTGCCAGCAGGATACTAGACATCACAGATACGCAGTATTTT,CASRILDITDTQYF
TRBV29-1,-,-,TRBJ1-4,TGCAGCGTTGGGGTGCAGACTAATGAAAAACTGTTTTTT,CSVGVQTNEKLFF
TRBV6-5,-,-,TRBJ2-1,TGTGCCAGCAGTTATAGGGGCCACAATGAGCAGTTCTTC,CASSYRGHNEQFF
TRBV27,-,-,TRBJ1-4,TGTGCCAGCAGTGACCCTCGGGGGCAGGATGAAAAACTGTTTTTT,CASSDPRGQDEKLFF
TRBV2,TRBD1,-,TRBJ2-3,TGTGCCAGAGGGACAGGGGCCAAAGATACGCAGTATTTT,CARGTGAKDTQYF
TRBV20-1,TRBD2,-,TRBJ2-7,TGCAGTGCTAGTCGTCCTAGCGGGGAATACGAGCAGTACTTC,CSASRPSGEYEQYF
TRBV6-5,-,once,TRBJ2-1,TGTGCCAGCAGTTCGATTGGTGGTGAGCAGTTCTTC,CASSSIGGEQFF
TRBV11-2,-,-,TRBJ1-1,TGTGCCAGCAGCTCGGACACGAACACTGAAGCTTTCTTT,CASSSDTNTEAFF
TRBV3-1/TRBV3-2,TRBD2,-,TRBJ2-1,TGTGCCAGCAGGCTTCGGGGGGTTCCCTACAATGAGCAGTTCTTC,CASRLRGVPYNEQFF
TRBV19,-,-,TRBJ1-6,TGTGCCAGTCGCCTCCGGGCCCCAACTGATTCACCCCTCCACTTT,CASRLRAPTDSPLHF
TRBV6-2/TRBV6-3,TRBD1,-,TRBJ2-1,TGTGCCAGCAGTCCAAGGGGGCCCCATGAGCAGTTCTTC,CASSPRGPHEQFF
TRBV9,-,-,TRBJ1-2,TGTGCCAGCAGCGTAGTGGCCAGAGACTATGGCTACACCTTC,CASSVVARDYGYTF
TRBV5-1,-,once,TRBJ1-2,TGCGCCAGCAGCTGGGGGGCGATTACTGACTATGGCTACACCTTC,CASSWGAITDYGYTF
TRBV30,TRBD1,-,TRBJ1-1,TGTGCCTGGAGTTTAGGACAGGGTAAAAGAGGCACTGAAGCTTTCTTT,CAWSLGQGKRGTEAFF
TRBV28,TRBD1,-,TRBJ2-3,TGTGCCAGCAGCCTCAGGGGGCCAGATACGCAGTATTTT,CASSLRGPDTQYF
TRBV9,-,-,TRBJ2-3,TGTGCCAGCAGCGTACAGGGGTATAGGACAGATACGCAGTATTTT,CASSVQGYRTDTQYF
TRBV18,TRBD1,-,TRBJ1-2,TGTGCCAGCTCACCGACGGGACAGACTAACTATGGCTACACCTTC,CASSPTGQTNYGYTF
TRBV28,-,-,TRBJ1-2,TGTGCCATCCAGATGACTGGGATGAGCTATGGCTACACCTTC,CAIQMTGMSYGYTF
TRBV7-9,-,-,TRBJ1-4,TGTGCCAGCAGCTCGGAGGACTACGGTGAAAAACTGTTTTTT,CASSSEDYGEKLFF
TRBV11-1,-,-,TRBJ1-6,TGTGCCAGCAGCTTAGGTTCTTATAATTCACCCCTCCACTTT,CASSLGSYNSPLHF
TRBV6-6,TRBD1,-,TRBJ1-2,TGTGCCAGCAGCCGGACAGGGGCCGACTATGGCTACACCTTC,CASSRTGADYGYTF
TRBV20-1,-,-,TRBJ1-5,TGCAGTGCTAGTTTGGGGGGCGTGGAACAGCCCCAGCATTTT,CSASLGGVEQPQHF
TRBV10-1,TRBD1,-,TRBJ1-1,TGCGCCAGCAGTGCCGACAGGGGAACGACTGAAGCTTTCTTT,CASSADRGTTEAFF
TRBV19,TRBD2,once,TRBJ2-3,TGTGCCAGTAGTATGACTAGCGGGGGCACAGATACGCAGTATTTT,CASSMTSGGTDTQYF
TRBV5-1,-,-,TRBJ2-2,TGCGCCAGCAGCTTAGGGGAAACGGCCGGGGAGCTGTTTTTT,CASSLGETAGELFF
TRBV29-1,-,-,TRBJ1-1,TGCAGCGTTGACGTGGCGGGGAACACTGAAGCTTTCTTT,CSVDVAGNTEAFF
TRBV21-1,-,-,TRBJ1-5,TGTGCCAGCAGGGACAGGCAGGGGGCAGAACAGCCCCAGCATTTT,CASRDRQGAEQPQHF
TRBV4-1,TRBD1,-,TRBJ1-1,TGCGCCAGCAGAAAAGGGGGACAGATGAACACTGAAGCTTTCTTT,CASRKGGQMNTEAFF
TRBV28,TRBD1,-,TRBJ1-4,TGTGCCAGCAGCTACCCAGGGGGGGGAGGTGAAAAACTGTTTTTT,CASSYPGGGGEKLFF
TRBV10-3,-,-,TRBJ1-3,TGTGCCATCAGTGAGTTGGAGGGGAATGGAAACACCATATATTTT,CAISELEGNGNTIYF
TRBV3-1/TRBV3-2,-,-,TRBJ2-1,TGTGCCAGCAGCCCAGGCGTGGCTGCCTACAATGAGCAGTTCTTC,CASSPGVAAYNEQFF
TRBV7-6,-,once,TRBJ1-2,TGTGCCAGCAGCTTAGGGGGAGGCTATGGCTACACCTTC,CASSLGGGYGYTF